Listed below are T cell receptor beta chains from one sample, sequenced in a study of cytotoxic CD8 clonotypes in ibrutinib-treated CLL. The data were produced by immunoSEQ multiplex PCR, yet TCRdb's version contains in-frame clones alone and is incomplete. The sample includes tens of thousands of clones, approximately 50% seen only once; the top ten take under 30%. Sequenced here: PBMCs, sampled at disease progression, from a patient treated with ibrutinib. The receptors derive from a human donor with chronic lymphocytic leukemia. Each CDR3 is given with its conserved first and last residue. D genes are given only for firm matches. Clone size is stated in some rows and not others, as once, few, many or a class when expanded.

few	TRBV6-7	TRBJ2-3	.	CASSYPLRASTDTQYF	TGTGCCAGCAGTTACCCCCTACGGGCCTCCACAGATACGCAGTATTTT
.	TRBV7-6	TRBJ2-5	.	CASNQVQETQYF	TGTGCCAGCAACCAGGTCCAAGAGACCCAGTACTTC
.	TRBV2	TRBJ1-2	.	CAQEGPGYTF	TGTGCACAAGAAGGCCCTGGCTACACCTTC
few	TRBV11-1	TRBJ2-1	TRBD2	CADSGSDYNEQFF	TGTGCCGATAGCGGGAGTGACTACAATGAGCAGTTCTTC
.	TRBV5-6	TRBJ1-4	.	CASSLGDEKLFF	TGTGCCAGCAGCTTAGGCGATGAAAAACTGTTTTTT
.	TRBV27	TRBJ1-2	.	CASSLGSGWVYGYTF	TGTGCCAGCAGTTTAGGGTCAGGGTGGGTCTATGGCTACACCTTC
.	TRBV9	TRBJ2-3	.	CASSVDGDTQYF	TGTGCCAGCAGCGTAGACGGAGATACGCAGTATTTT
many	TRBV7-2	TRBJ1-2	TRBD1	CASSAGQANYGYTF	TGTGCCAGCAGCGCCGGACAGGCGAACTATGGCTACACCTTC
.	TRBV6-5	TRBJ2-5	TRBD1	CASSSTGTGQETQYF	TGTGCCAGCAGTTCCACTGGGACAGGGCAAGAGACCCAGTACTTC
.	TRBV2	TRBJ2-3	.	CASKWGSTDTQYF	TGTGCCAGCAAATGGGGGAGCACAGATACGCAGTATTTT
.	TRBV4-2	TRBJ2-3	TRBD2	CASSQALGGGTDTQYF	TGTGCCAGCAGCCAAGCTCTGGGGGGGGGCACAGATACGCAGTATTTT
.	TRBV4-2	TRBJ1-5	.	CASSPNRDDQPQHF	TGTGCCAGCAGCCCCAACAGGGACGATCAGCCCCAGCATTTT
once	TRBV5-1	TRBJ1-5	.	CASSLEGDRPQHF	TGCGCCAGCAGCTTGGAGGGAGATAGGCCCCAGCATTTT
.	TRBV18	TRBJ2-6	.	CASSPPKGSAGANVLTF	TGTGCCAGCTCACCACCGAAAGGGTCAGCTGGGGCCAACGTCCTGACTTTC
many	TRBV9	TRBJ2-1	.	CASSVEGVEQFF	TGTGCCAGCAGCGTAGAGGGGGTGGAGCAGTTCTTC
medium-sized	TRBV7-6	TRBJ1-6	TRBD1	CASRPSTGGRSPLHF	TGTGCCAGCAGGCCCTCGACAGGGGGCAGGTCACCCCTCCACTTT
.	TRBV5-6	TRBJ2-1	.	CASSLQPGGAVYNEQFF	TGTGCCAGCAGCTTGCAGCCCGGAGGGGCCGTCTACAATGAGCAGTTCTTC
few	TRBV25-1	TRBJ2-5	.	CASCVGGDIETQYF	TGTGCCAGCTGCGTCGGAGGGGACATAGAGACCCAGTACTTC
once	TRBV6-5	TRBJ1-1	TRBD1	CASSPPGQGNTEAFF	TGTGCCAGCAGTCCCCCGGGACAGGGTAACACTGAAGCTTTCTTT
.	TRBV5-6	TRBJ2-6	TRBD1	CASSLEKGAGSGANVLTF	TGTGCCAGCAGCTTGGAGAAGGGGGCCGGCTCTGGGGCCAACGTCCTGACTTTC
.	TRBV19	TRBJ2-3	.	CASNWGADTQYF	TGTGCCAGTAACTGGGGTGCAGATACGCAGTATTTT
.	TRBV6-5	TRBJ1-1	.	CASSRKMGAAEAFF	TGTGCCAGCAGTCGCAAGATGGGGGCCGCTGAAGCTTTCTTT
few	TRBV20-1	TRBJ2-7	.	CSAGQLYEQYF	TGCAGTGCTGGACAACTCTACGAGCAGTACTTC
.	TRBV5-1	TRBJ2-1	TRBD2	CASSLGLARFSYNEQFF	TGCGCCAGCAGCTTGGGACTAGCCCGTTTCTCCTACAATGAGCAGTTCTTC
.	TRBV9	TRBJ1-1	.	CASSVGPSNTEAFF	TGTGCCAGCAGCGTTGGACCCTCAAACACTGAAGCTTTCTTT
.	TRBV7-2	TRBJ2-3	.	CASSLVGRETQYF	TGTGCCAGCAGCTTAGTTGGCAGGGAAACGCAGTATTTT
.	TRBV2	TRBJ1-1	.	CASSYRDVEAFF	TGTGCCAGCAGTTACAGGGATGTAGAAGCTTTCTTT
.	TRBV5-1	TRBJ1-2	.	CASSSRDNYGYTF	TGCGCCAGCAGCTCCCGGGACAACTATGGCTACACCTTC
.	TRBV5-8	TRBJ1-1	.	CASSRRDSRPAFF	TGTGCCAGCAGCCGCCGGGACTCCCGGCCAGCTTTCTTT
.	TRBV4-2	TRBJ2-7	TRBD2	CASSQYSGGSGVSYEQYF	TGTGCCAGCAGCCAATACTCGGGGGGTAGCGGGGTCTCCTACGAGCAGTACTTC
few	TRBV28	TRBJ2-7	TRBD1	CASSRQGHSYEQYF	TGTGCCAGCAGCCGACAGGGACACAGCTACGAGCAGTACTTC
.	TRBV7-7	TRBJ1-1	.	CASSSEFGGAPQRLNTEAFF	TGTGCTAGCAGCTCGGAGTTCGGCGGAGCTCCTCAAAGATTGAACACTGAAGCTTTCTTT
.	TRBV10-3	TRBJ2-7	.	CAIRGEVYEQYF	TGTGCCATCAGGGGGGAGGTCTACGAGCAGTACTTC
.	TRBV28	TRBJ1-6	.	CASSSGGPGSPLHF	TGTGCCAGCAGTTCTGGAGGGCCGGGTTCACCCCTCCACTTT
few	TRBV27	TRBJ2-2	.	CASSLKQANTGELFF	TGTGCCAGCAGTCTGAAGCAGGCGAACACCGGGGAGCTGTTTTTT
.	TRBV15	TRBJ2-3	TRBD2	CATSRHIQGLAGQDTQYF	TGTGCCACCAGCAGACACATTCAGGGACTAGCGGGACAAGATACGCAGTATTTT